A single sample gave rise to the 20 T cell receptor beta chains below, sequenced in a study of T cell responses to AZD1222 COVID-19 vaccine. Generated by immunoSEQ multiplex PCR, the TCRdb table keeps only in-frame clones and is missing some. Of more than 95,000 clones listed, roughly 92% were seen once; the top ten hold around 5%. This specimen consisted of peripheral blood, obtained on day 0 of AZD1222 vaccination. The source of these receptors is an adult in good health.

The rearrangement links TRBV27 to TRBJ1-5; D might be TRBD1 (5 bases). CDR3 length equals 15 residues. The germline V gene encodes CDR1 MNHEY and CDR2 SMNVEV (reference sequence). V was trimmed by 6 bases and J by 1 base, leaving 13 bases between them. The CDR3 is CASRPHDRSNQPQHF. The CDR3 region has the DNA TGTGCCAGCAGGCCCCACGACAGAAGCAATCAGCCCCAGCATTTT.

V is TRBV15 and J is TRBJ2-7; 8 bases agree with TRBD1. The CDR3 length is 15 residues. Trimming cost V 5 bases and J 3 bases; bases outside gene matches: 9. Germline CDR1 and CDR2: LNHNV and YYDKDF (reference sequence). This CDR3 is CATSLFGQGFYEQYF. DNA of the CDR3: TGTGCCACCAGCCTTTTCGGACAGGGATTCTACGAGCAGTACTTC.

The chain couples TRBV28 to TRBJ2-1, with 11 bases fitting TRBD2. CDR1 and CDR2 from the germline V gene are MDHEN and SYDVKM. The CDR3 length is 15 residues. Germline trimming cut 6 bases from V and 11 bases from J; bases unmatched to any gene: 12. CDR3 nucleotide sequence: TGTGCCAGCAGCCGAGGACTAGCGGGTCCTTCTAAGCAGTTCTTC. Its protein is CASSRGLAGPSKQFF.

The chain is built from TRBV3-1 (or the pseudogene TRBV3-2) and TRBJ1-1; 9 bases line up with TRBD1. Germline assignment: CDR1 LGHDT and CDR2 YNNKEL (reference sequence). J was trimmed by 5 bases and V by 1 base; bases with no gene match: 5. The CDR3 spans 15 residues. This CDR3 is CASSQGQGVATEAFF. Written as DNA, the CDR3 is TGTGCCAGCAGCCAAGGACAGGGGGTTGCAACTGAAGCTTTCTTT.

Written as DNA, the CDR3 is TGTGCCACACGGGACAGTACTATGAACACTGAAGCTTTCTTT. It encodes CATRDSTMNTEAFF. This chain links TRBV10-3 with TRBJ1-1, with 7 bases aligning to TRBD1. The ends lost 10 bases at V and 0 bases at J; junction bases unmatched: 8. The CDR3 is 14 residues long. From germline, CDR1 is ENHRY and CDR2 SYGVKD.

The count of this clone is one. The chain is built from TRBV19 and TRBJ2-3; D call uncertain. V was pared by 0 bases and J by 5 bases, with 6 bases between. In germline, CDR1 is LNHDA, CDR2 SQIVND (reference sequence). The CDR3 has 13 residues. The CDR3 sequence is CASSIEGRDTQYF. CDR3 bases: TGTGCCAGTAGTATAGAAGGCAGAGATACGCAGTATTTT. The full variable domain, with the rest looked up from reference TRBV19 and TRBJ2-3, is DGGITQSPKYLFRKEGQNVTLSCEQNLNHDAMYWYRQDPGQGLRLIYYSQIVNDFQKGDIAEGYSVSREKKESFPLTVTSAQKNPTAFYLCASSIEGRDTQYFGPGTRLTVL.

V gene TRBV5-4 combines with J gene TRBJ2-3; 8 nucleotides match TRBD2. CDR1 and CDR2 (germline): SGHNT, YYREEE (reference sequence). V shed 4 bases, J shed 6 bases, and the junction held 10 bases outside the gene matches. The CDR3 totals 15 residues. The DNA for the CDR3 is TGTGCCAGCAGCCCCACGGGAGGGGCCAGGGATACGCAGTATTTT. Its protein is CASSPTGGARDTQYF.

The V call is TRBV4-1, the J call TRBJ1-2, with D perhaps TRBD1 (5 bases). V was shortened by 0 bases and J by 1 base, with 12 bases between the two germline ends. CDR1 is MGHRA and CDR2 is YSYEKL in the germline V gene. This CDR3 region has 16 residues. The CDR3, as DNA: TGCGCCAGCAGCCAAGAAGGTCAGGGCCTTAACTATGGCTACACCTTC. Translating gives CASSQEGQGLNYGYTF.

The gene calls are TRBV7-9 and TRBJ1-2, with D unresolved. Trimming removed 3 bases from V and 10 bases from J, with 18 bases in between. The CDR3 spans 14 residues. Germline CDR1 and CDR2: SEHNR and FQNEAQ (reference sequence). The CDR3 region has the DNA TGTGCCAGCAGCTTTCACAACGGGGTTGTCGACTACACCTTC. It yields the protein CASSFHNGVVDYTF.

The chain is built from TRBV30 and TRBJ2-3; the D call may be TRBD1 or TRBD2 (5 bases each). The V and J ends lost 0 bases and 0 bases respectively, with 7 bases between them. There are 14 residues in the CDR3. The germline gives CDR1 GTSNPN, CDR2 SVGIG (reference sequence). The CDR3 bases are TGTGCCTGGAGTGTATGGGGGAGCACAGATACGCAGTATTTT. Translating gives CAWSVWGSTDTQYF. The entire variable domain, with the rest obtained from reference TRBV30 and TRBJ2-3, is as follows: SQTIHQWPATLVQPVGSPLSLECTVEGTSNPNLYWYRQAAGRGLQLLFYSVGIGQISSEVPQNLSASRPQDRQFILSSKKLLLSDSGFYLCAWSVWGSTDTQYFGPGTRLTVL.

The chain combines TRBV12-5 with TRBJ2-5; TRBD1 matches at 9 bases. Germline CDR1 reads LGHNT; CDR2 reads FRNRAP. This CDR3 comprises 14 residues. Unmatched junction bases numbered 5, after V lost 6 bases and J lost 3 bases. CDR3 nucleotides: TGTGCTAGTGGCCGCGGGACAGGGAAAGAGACCCAGTACTTC. Protein product: CASGRGTGKETQYF.

The chain recombines TRBV6-5 with TRBJ2-1; D is perhaps TRBD2 (6 bases). Germline CDR1 and CDR2: MNHEY and SVGAGI. The germline V and J ends were trimmed by 4 bases and 5 bases, with 12 bases remaining between them. The CDR3 consists of 14 residues. CDR3 in amino acids: CASSFSGGNNEQFF. The DNA of the CDR3 is TGTGCCAGCAGTTTCTCAGGAGGGAACAATGAGCAGTTCTTC.

V is TRBV30 and J is TRBJ2-2, with D unresolved. The CDR3 totals 14 residues. The germline CDR1 and CDR2 sequences are GTSNPN and SVGIG (reference sequence). Trimming removed 3 bases from V and 2 bases from J, with 10 bases in between. CDR3 in amino acids: CAWRAAANTGELFF. Here the CDR3 DNA reads TGTGCCTGGAGAGCTGCTGCTAACACCGGGGAGCTGTTTTTT.

This rearrangement joins TRBV28 to TRBJ2-7; TRBD2 aligns across 8 bases. The CDR3 is 15 amino acids. V gave up 5 bases and J gave up 7 bases; unmatched junction bases: 13. CDR1 and CDR2 (germline): MDHEN, SYDVKM. CDR3 bases: TGTGCCAGCAGTCTCCCCGGGACTAGATCGTCTGAGCAGTACTTC. It specifies CASSLPGTRSSEQYF.

The chain uses TRBV2 and TRBJ2-6; TRBD1 matches at 8 bases. CDR3 length equals 19 residues. The V and J ends lost 6 bases and 0 bases, in that order; junction bases with no gene match: 13. Germline V lookup: CDR1 SNHLY, CDR2 FYNNEI. CDR3 DNA sequence: TGTGCCAGCAGGGAGGGAAGTGGACAGGGTTACTCTGGGGCCAACGTCCTGACTTTC. Its translation is CASREGSGQGYSGANVLTF.

The chain joins TRBV19 to TRBJ2-4; D uncertain. The V gene lost 6 bases and the J gene lost 6 bases, with 9 bases spanning the gap. The CDR3 extends over 12 amino acids. Germline loops: CDR1 LNHDA, CDR2 SQIVND (reference sequence). CDR3: CASRGNGNIQYF. The CDR3 DNA reads as TGTGCCAGTAGAGGCAACGGAAACATTCAGTACTTC.

V and J are TRBV19 and TRBJ1-6, with 10 bases lining up with TRBD1. The CDR3 extends over 18 amino acids. Germline assignment: CDR1 LNHDA and CDR2 SQIVND (reference sequence). V lost 2 bases, J lost 7 bases, and 11 bases stayed unmatched. The CDR3 DNA is TGTGCCAGTAGTATACCTCTTCGATGGGGACAGGGGAATTCACCCCTCCACTTT. It yields the protein CASSIPLRWGQGNSPLHF.

The genes are TRBV5-1 and TRBJ1-5; TRBD1 aligns across 9 bases. After removal of 4 bases from V and 2 bases from J, the junction contained 10 bases not matched to a gene. There are 17 residues in the CDR3. Germline V gene sequence: CDR1 SGHRS, CDR2 YFSETQ. The CDR3 reads CASSPDGTGRGNQPQHF. The CDR3 coding sequence is TGCGCCAGCAGCCCGGATGGGACAGGGCGGGGCAATCAGCCCCAGCATTTT. The full variable domain, completed using reference TRBV5-1 and TRBJ1-5, is KAGVTQTPRYLIKTRGQQVTLSCSPISGHRSVSWYQQTPGQGLQFLFEYFSETQRNKGNFPGRFSGRQFSNSRSEMNVSTLELGDSALYLCASSPDGTGRGNQPQHFGDGTRLSIL.

This chain uses TRBV24-1 with TRBJ1-2; 11 bases line up with TRBD1. The CDR3 is made up of 14 amino acids. Trimming at V came to 1 base and at J to 8 bases, leaving 2 bases not matched to a gene. Germline V lookup: CDR1 KGHDR, CDR2 SFDVKD. As DNA, the CDR3 is TGTGCCACCAGTGATTTAGGGACAGGGGGAGGCTACACCTTC. Residues: CATSDLGTGGGYTF.

The chain is built from TRBV3-1 (or the pseudogene TRBV3-2) and TRBJ2-1; D uncertain. V lost 0 bases and J lost 5, with 11 bases in between. The CDR3 totals 15 residues. Germline loops: CDR1 LGHDT, CDR2 YNNKEL (reference sequence). CDR3 amino acids: CASSQDLGFNNEQFF. The CDR3 DNA sequence: TGTGCCAGCAGCCAAGATCTGGGCTTTAACAATGAGCAGTTCTTC.